This T cell receptor beta chain was retrieved from a study of shared clonotypes between healthy human individuals. Study conclusions and caveats: Memory subsets generally showed lower estimated richness than naive subsets.

Donors comprised only Caucasian adults living in Nashville, Tennessee. CD4+ cell separation produced CD45RA+ naive and CD45RA-negative memory subsets. This was a deep-level run. Sequencing was performed with immunoSEQ multiplex PCR; in TCRdb, only in-frame clones are kept and a portion is missing. The repertoire consists of roughly 1,000,000 clones, with around 82% occurring once and the leading ten covering 0.5% to 0.65%. As to this clone: Its cognate antigen is unknown.

Trimming removed 0 bases from V and 2 bases from J, with 9 bases in between. The CDR3 extends over 15 amino acids. Germline CDR1 reads MNHNY; CDR2 reads SVGAGI (reference sequence). Sequencing input: memory CD4+ T cells from PBMCs. The subset is: CD45RA-negative fraction. The clonotype was recovered from a man in his late teens or twenties in good health. Some clones in this sample may be carry-over from other donors' samples. The chain combines TRBV6-6 with TRBJ2-3, with D uncertain. The CDR3 region has the DNA TGTGCCAGCAGTTACTCGATGCGGTACACAGATACGCAGTATTTT. Translation: CASSYSMRYTDTQYF.